The clone carrying this T cell receptor beta chain was counted many times. Antigen specificity is unknown. These data are taken from a study of T cells in Graves' hyperthyroidism and ophthalmopathy. Looking at the study overall: Peripheral blood was obtained at initial diagnosis, preceding any treatment. Findings and caveats of the study: Median prediction lead before ophthalmopathy onset was around 7 months with the model. Appearing also in blood were most of the thyroid clonotypes expanded above 0.001.

Pregnant or lactating patients were excluded, as were those with uncontrolled infection or other autoimmune disease. RNA transcripts provided the source from which TCR beta CDR3 regions were amplified. The primer set for the first-round RT-PCR of the TCR CDR3 was HTBI. TCRdb used MiXCR to reprocess the multiplex PCR reads, holding one entry per CDR3 protein. The sample carries some 370,000 distinct CDR3 sequences, about 14% recorded once. The CDR3 runs 17 residues. Germline CDR1 is PRHDT and CDR2 is FYEKMQ (reference sequence). V shed 3 bases, J shed 10 bases, and the junction held 13 bases outside the gene matches.

The rearrangement joins TRBV13 to TRBJ2-1; 12 bases are shared with TRBD1. The sequence derives from a man aged 50 or older with Graves' ophthalmopathy. Sequenced material: blood. CDR3 sequence: CASSLFPGQGASGEQFF. The CDR3, as DNA: TGTGCCAGCAGCTTGTTTCCGGGACAGGGGGCCTCGGGGGAGCAGTTCTTC.